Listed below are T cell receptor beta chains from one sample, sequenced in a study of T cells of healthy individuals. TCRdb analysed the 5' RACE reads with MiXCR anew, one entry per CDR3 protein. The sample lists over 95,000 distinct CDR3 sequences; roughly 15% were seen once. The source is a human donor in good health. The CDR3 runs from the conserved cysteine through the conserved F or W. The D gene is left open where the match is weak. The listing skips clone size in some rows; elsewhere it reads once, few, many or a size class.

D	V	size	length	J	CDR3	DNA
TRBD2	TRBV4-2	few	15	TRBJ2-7	CASSQALAGGHEQYF	TGTGCCAGCAGCCAAGCACTAGCGGGAGGGCACGAGCAGTACTTC
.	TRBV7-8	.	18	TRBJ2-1	CASSLDSGGEYGDNEQFF	TGTGCCAGCAGCTTAGACTCGGGGGGCGAGTATGGGGACAATGAGCAGTTCTTC
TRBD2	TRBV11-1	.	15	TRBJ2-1	CASSLGLAGVGQQFF	TGTGCCAGCAGCTTAGGACTAGCGGGGGTCGGGCAGCAGTTCTTC
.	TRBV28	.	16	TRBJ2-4	CASIPSRGGAKNIQYF	TGTGCCAGCATCCCGAGCAGGGGAGGGGCCAAAAACATTCAGTACTTC
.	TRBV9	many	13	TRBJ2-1	CASSGTGGIEQFF	TGTGCCAGCAGCGGGACAGGAGGGATTGAGCAGTTCTTC
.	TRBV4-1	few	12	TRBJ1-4	CASSQSYQKLFF	TGCGCCAGCAGCCAGTCCTACCAAAAACTGTTTTTT
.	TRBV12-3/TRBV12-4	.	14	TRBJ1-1	CASSLLPGNTEAFF	TGTGCCAGCAGTTTATTACCGGGGAACACTGAAGCTTTCTTT
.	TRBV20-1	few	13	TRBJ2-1	CSANRGAYNEQFF	TGCAGTGCTAATAGAGGGGCCTACAATGAGCAGTTCTTC
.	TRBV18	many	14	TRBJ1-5	CASSPTSDYQPQHF	TGTGCCAGCTCACCGACAAGTGATTATCAGCCCCAGCATTTT
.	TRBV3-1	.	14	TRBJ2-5	CASSPSHSGETQYF	TGTGCCAGCAGCCCCTCCCATAGTGGAGAGACCCAGTACTTC
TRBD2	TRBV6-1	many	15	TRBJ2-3	CASSDRGGGPDTQYF	TGTGCCAGCAGTGACAGGGGCGGGGGGCCAGATACGCAGTATTTT
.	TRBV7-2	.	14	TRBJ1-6	CASSRLQPNSPLHF	TGTGCCAGCAGTCGCCTCCAGCCTAATTCACCCCTCCACTTT
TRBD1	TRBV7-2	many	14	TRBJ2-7	CASSSGQRSYEQYF	TGTGCCAGCAGCTCGGGACAGCGATCCTACGAGCAGTACTTC
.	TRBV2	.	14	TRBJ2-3	CASNPVAWTDTQYF	TGTGCCAGCAATCCGGTAGCGTGGACAGATACGCAGTATTTT
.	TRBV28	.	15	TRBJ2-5	CASSSPRQEQETQYF	TGTGCCAGCAGTTCCCCCAGACAGGAACAAGAGACCCAGTACTTC
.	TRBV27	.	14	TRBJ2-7	CASTLNGGHYEQYF	TGTGCCAGTACCCTAAACGGAGGACACTACGAGCAGTACTTC
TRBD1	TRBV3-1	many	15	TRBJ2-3	CASSQGQITTDTQYF	TGTGCCAGCAGCCAGGGACAGATAACGACAGATACGCAGTATTTT
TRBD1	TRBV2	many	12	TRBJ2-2	CAGTGNTGELFF	TGTGCCGGGACAGGGAACACCGGGGAGCTGTTTTTT
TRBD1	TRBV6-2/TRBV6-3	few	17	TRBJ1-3	CASSYSGQLYSGNTIYF	TGTGCCAGCAGTTACTCGGGACAGCTTTACTCTGGAAACACCATATATTTT
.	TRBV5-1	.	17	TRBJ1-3	CASSLQPRSISGNTIYF	TGCGCCAGCAGCCTGCAGCCTCGCTCCATCTCTGGAAACACCATATATTTT
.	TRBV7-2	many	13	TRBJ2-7	CASSFSTGYEQYF	TGTGCCAGCAGCTTCTCGACAGGTTACGAGCAGTACTTC
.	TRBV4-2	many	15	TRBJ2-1	CASSKGGADYNEQFF	TGTGCCAGCAGCAAAGGGGGGGCCGACTACAATGAGCAGTTCTTC
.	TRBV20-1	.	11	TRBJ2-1	CSARVQGNQFF	TGCAGTGCTAGAGTTCAGGGGAACCAGTTCTTC
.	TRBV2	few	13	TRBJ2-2	CASSEKDTGELFF	TGTGCCAGCAGTGAGAAGGACACCGGGGAGCTGTTTTTT
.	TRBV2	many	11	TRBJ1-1	CAMTRNTEAFF	TGTGCCATGACCAGGAACACTGAAGCTTTCTTT
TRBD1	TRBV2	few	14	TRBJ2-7	CASRGTGGSYEQYF	TGTGCCAGCAGAGGGACAGGGGGCTCCTACGAGCAGTACTTC
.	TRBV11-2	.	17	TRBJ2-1	CASSLDQGPSSYNEQFF	TGTGCCAGCAGCTTAGATCAGGGCCCAAGCTCCTACAATGAGCAGTTCTTC
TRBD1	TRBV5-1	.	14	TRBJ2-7	CASSSGTGEYEQYF	TGCGCCAGCAGCTCTGGGACAGGGGAATACGAGCAGTACTTC
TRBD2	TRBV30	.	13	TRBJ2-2	CAWSGLASGELFF	TGTGCCTGGTCGGGACTAGCGTCCGGGGAGCTGTTTTTT
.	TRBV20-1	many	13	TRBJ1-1	CSAKQGSDTEAFF	TGCAGTGCGAAACAGGGTAGTGACACTGAAGCTTTCTTT
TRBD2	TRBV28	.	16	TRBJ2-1	CASGGLAVSPYNEQFF	TGTGCCAGCGGGGGACTAGCAGTTTCCCCCTACAATGAGCAGTTCTTC
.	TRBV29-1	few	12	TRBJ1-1	CSVEGQAIEAFF	TGCAGCGTTGAGGGCCAGGCAATTGAAGCTTTCTTT
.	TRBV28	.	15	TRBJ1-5	CASSPSGLLNQPQHF	TGTGCCAGCAGCCCCTCGGGACTCCTTAATCAGCCCCAGCATTTT
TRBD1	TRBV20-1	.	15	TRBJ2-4	CSSHPGQGIRNIQYF	TGCAGTTCTCATCCGGGACAGGGAATAAGAAACATTCAGTACTTC
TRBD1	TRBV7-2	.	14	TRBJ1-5	CASSPRQGVWPQHF	TGTGCCAGCAGCCCAAGACAGGGTGTTTGGCCCCAGCATTTT
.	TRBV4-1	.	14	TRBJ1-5	CASSQDGRNQPQHF	TGCGCCAGCAGCCAAGATGGCAGGAATCAGCCCCAGCATTTT
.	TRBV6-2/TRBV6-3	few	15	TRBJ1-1	CASSYSSGMNTEAFF	TGTGCCAGCAGTTACTCCTCGGGGATGAACACTGAAGCTTTCTTT
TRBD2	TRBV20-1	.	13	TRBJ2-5	CSVLAGVQETQYF	TGCAGTGTCTTAGCGGGGGTTCAAGAGACCCAGTACTTC
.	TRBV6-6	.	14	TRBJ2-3	CASSPLSSTDTQYF	TGTGCCAGCAGCCCCCTCTCTAGCACAGATACGCAGTATTTT
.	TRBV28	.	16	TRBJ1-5	CASSYTGIFSNQPQHF	TGTGCCAGCAGCTACACAGGGATTTTTAGCAATCAGCCCCAGCATTTT
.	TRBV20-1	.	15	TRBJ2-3	CSARRSGVRTDTQYF	TGCAGTGCTAGGAGGTCTGGAGTGCGCACAGATACGCAGTATTTT
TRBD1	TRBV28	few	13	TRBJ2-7	CATEKPTGNEQYF	TGTGCCACCGAAAAACCGACAGGGAACGAGCAGTACTTC
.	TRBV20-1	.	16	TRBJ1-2	CSARDTRGGIIYGYTF	TGCAGTGCTAGAGATACCAGGGGAGGAATAATCTATGGCTACACCTTC
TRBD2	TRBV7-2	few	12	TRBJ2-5	CASSLALADQYF	TGTGCCAGCAGCTTAGCCCTAGCGGACCAGTACTTC
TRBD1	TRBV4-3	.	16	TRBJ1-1	CASSQDGTAMNTEAFF	TGCGCCAGCAGCCAGGACGGGACAGCTATGAACACTGAAGCTTTCTTT
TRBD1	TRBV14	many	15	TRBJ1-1	CASSLRTGMNTEAFF	TGTGCCAGCAGCCTAAGGACAGGAATGAACACTGAAGCTTTCTTT
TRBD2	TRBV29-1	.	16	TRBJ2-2	CSAEFGTSGGAGELFF	TGCAGCGCAGAGTTTGGGACTAGCGGGGGGGCCGGGGAGCTGTTTTTT
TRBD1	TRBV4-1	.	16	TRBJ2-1	CASRPYGTGTYNEQFF	TGCGCCAGCAGACCCTACGGGACAGGGACCTACAATGAGCAGTTCTTC
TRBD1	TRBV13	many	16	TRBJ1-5	CASSLGGSGGGQPQHF	TGTGCCAGTAGCTTAGGCGGGTCAGGGGGCGGTCAGCCCCAGCATTTT
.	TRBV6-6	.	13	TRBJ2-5	CASSYSKAGAQYF	TGTGCCAGCAGTTACTCGAAGGCTGGTGCCCAGTACTTC